This TCR beta chain was captured in a study of blood T cell repertoires in COVID-19. Across the whole study: The United States, Italy and Spain were the sources of the acute and convalescent COVID-19 samples. Sources were T cells, B-cell-depleted T cells, or PBMCs; the material itself was cDNA or gDNA.

Measured with immunoSEQ multiplex PCR; TCRdb has only the in-frame clones, and not every one. The data hold about 260,000 clones, with approximately 84% observed a single time. The receptor's source is an elderly woman with acute or convalescent COVID-19. The sequenced material came from peripheral blood.

The CDR3 here is CASSVEETQYF. The CDR3 nucleotides are TGTGCCAGCAGCGTAGAAGAGACCCAGTACTTC. The chain employs TRBV14 and TRBJ2-5, with no clear D. V lost 5 bases and J 3 bases, leaving 4 bases between the germline ends. The CDR3 is made up of 11 amino acids. The germline V gene encodes CDR1 SGHDN and CDR2 FVKESK.